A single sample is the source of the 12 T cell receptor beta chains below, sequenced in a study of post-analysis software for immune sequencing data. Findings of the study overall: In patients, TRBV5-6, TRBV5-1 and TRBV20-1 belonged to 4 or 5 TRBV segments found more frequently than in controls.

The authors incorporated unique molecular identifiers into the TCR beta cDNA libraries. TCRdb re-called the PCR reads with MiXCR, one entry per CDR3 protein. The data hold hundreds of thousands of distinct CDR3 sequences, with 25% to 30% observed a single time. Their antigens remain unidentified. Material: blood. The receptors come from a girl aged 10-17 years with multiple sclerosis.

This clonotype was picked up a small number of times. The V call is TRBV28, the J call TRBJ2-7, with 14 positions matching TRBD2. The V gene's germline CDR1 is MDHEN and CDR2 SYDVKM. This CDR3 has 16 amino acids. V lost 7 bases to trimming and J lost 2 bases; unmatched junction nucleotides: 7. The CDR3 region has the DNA TGTGCCAGCACCGATGGACTAGCGGGAGGACCCTACGAGCAGTACTTC. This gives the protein CASTDGLAGGPYEQYF.

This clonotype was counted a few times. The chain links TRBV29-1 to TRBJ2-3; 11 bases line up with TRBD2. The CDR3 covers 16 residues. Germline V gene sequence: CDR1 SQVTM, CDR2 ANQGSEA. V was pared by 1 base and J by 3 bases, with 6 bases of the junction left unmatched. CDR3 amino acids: CSVEVGLAGGTDTQYF. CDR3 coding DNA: TGCAGCGTTGAAGTTGGGCTAGCGGGGGGAACAGATACGCAGTATTTT.

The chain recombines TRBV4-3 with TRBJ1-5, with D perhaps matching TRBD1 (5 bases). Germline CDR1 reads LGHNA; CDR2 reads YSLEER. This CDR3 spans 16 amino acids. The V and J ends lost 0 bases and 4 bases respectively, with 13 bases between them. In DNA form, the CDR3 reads TGCGCCAGCAGCCAAGACTCCGGACACCCGAATCAGCCCCAGCATTTT. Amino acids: CASSQDSGHPNQPQHF.

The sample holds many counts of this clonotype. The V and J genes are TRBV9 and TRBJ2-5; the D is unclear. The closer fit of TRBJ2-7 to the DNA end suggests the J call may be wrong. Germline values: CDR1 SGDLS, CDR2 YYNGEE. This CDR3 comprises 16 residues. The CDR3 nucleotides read TGTGCCAGCAGCGTAGGTCCGACTCCAGACCTTGCCGAGCAGTACTTC. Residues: CASSVGPTPDLAEQYF.

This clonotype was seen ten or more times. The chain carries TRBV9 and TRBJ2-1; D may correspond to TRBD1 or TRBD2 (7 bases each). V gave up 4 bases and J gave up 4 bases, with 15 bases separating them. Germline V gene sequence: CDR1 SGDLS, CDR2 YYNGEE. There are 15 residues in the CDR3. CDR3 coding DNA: TGTGCCAGCAGCCGTTCAGGGGGAGGGTACAATGAGCAGTTCTTC. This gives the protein CASSRSGGGYNEQFF.

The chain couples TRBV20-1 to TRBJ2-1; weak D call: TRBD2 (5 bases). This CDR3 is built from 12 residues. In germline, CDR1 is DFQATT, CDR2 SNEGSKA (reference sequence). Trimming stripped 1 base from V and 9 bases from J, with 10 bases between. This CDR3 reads CSARGSGSEQFF. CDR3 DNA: TGCAGTGCTAGAGGATCGGGGAGTGAGCAGTTCTTC.

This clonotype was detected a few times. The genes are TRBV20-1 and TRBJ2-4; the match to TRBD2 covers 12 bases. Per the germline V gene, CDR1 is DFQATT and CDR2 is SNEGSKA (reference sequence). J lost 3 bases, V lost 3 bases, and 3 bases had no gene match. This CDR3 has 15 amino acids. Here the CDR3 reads CSARTSGSSKNIQYF. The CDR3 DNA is TGCAGTGCTAGGACTAGCGGGAGTAGCAAAAACATTCAGTACTTC.

In DNA form, the CDR3 reads TGCAGTGCTATTGGGAGGAGGGGGCGAGAGACCCAGTACTTC. It encodes CSAIGRRGRETQYF. The rearrangement links TRBV20-1 to TRBJ2-5; tentative D call: TRBD1 (7 bases). From germline, CDR1 is DFQATT and CDR2 SNEGSKA (reference sequence). V lost 4 bases and J lost 4, with 16 bases in between. The CDR3 contains 14 residues.

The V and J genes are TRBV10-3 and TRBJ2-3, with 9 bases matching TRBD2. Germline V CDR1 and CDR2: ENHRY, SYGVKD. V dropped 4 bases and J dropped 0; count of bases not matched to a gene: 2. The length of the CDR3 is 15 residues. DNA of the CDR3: TGTGCCATCAGTGTAGCGGGAGCTAGCACAGATACGCAGTATTTT. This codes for CAISVAGASTDTQYF.

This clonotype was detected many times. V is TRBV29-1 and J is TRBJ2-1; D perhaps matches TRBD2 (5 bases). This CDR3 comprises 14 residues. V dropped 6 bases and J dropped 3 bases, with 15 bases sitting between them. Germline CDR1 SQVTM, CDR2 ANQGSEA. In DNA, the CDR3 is TGCAGCGTCCAGTACATACGGGACTACAATGAGCAGTTCTTC. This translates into CSVQYIRDYNEQFF.

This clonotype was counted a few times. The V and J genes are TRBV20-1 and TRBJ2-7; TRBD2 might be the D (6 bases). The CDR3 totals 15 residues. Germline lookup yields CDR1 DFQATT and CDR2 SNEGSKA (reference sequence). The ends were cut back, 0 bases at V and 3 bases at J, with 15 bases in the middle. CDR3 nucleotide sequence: TGCAGTGCTAGAGATTTGGAACTAGCCGACTACGAGCAGTACTTC. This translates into CSARDLELADYEQYF.

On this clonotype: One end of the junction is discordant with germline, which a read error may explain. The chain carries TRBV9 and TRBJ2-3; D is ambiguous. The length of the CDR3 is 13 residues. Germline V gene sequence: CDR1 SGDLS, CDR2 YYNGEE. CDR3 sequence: CASSVGNTDTQYF. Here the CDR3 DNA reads TGTGCCAGCAGCGTAGGGAACACAGACACGCAGTATTTT. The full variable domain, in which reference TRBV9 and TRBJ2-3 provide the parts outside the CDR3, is DSGVTQTPKHLITATGQRVTLRCSPRSGDLSVYWYQQSLDQGLQFLIQYYNGEERAKGNILERFSAQQFPDLHSELNLSSLELGDSALYFCASSVGNTDTQYFGPGTRLTVL.